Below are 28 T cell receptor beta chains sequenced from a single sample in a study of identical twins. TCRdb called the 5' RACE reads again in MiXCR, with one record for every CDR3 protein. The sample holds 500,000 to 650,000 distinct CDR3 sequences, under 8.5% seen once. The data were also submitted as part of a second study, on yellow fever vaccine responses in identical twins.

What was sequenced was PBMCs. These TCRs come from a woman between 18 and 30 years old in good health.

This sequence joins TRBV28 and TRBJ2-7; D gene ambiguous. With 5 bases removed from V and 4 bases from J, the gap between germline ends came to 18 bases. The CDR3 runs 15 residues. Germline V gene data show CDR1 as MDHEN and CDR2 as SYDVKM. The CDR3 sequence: CASSPTQDPFYEQYV. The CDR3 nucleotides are TGTGCCAGCAGTCCCACTCAGGACCCGTTTTACGAGCAGTACGTC.

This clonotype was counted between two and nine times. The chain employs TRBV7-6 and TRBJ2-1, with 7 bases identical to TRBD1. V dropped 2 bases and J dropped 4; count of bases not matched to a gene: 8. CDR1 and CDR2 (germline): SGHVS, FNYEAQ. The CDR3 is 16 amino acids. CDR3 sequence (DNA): TGTGCCAGCAGCTTATTGGAGACAGGGTTTTACAATGAGCAGTTCTTC. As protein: CASSLLETGFYNEQFF.

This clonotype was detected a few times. The CDR3 bases are TGTGCCAGCAGTTTATCGAGTTGGACAGGGGGGCCAGATACGCAGTATTTT. It yields the protein CASSLSSWTGGPDTQYF. The chain links TRBV27 to TRBJ2-3, with 10 bases aligning to TRBD1. The germline gives CDR1 MNHEY, CDR2 SMNVEV (reference sequence). The CDR3 totals 17 residues. Losses at the gene ends were 0 bases for V and 4 bases for J; bases not matched to a gene: 7.

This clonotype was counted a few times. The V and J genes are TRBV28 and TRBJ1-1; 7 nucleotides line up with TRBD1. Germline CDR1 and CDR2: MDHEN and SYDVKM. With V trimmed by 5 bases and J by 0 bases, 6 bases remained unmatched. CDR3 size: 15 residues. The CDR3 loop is CASSRPTGLNTEAFF. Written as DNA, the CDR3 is TGTGCCAGCAGTAGACCGACAGGGCTGAACACTGAAGCTTTCTTT. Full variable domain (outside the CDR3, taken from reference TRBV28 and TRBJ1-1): DVKVTQSSRYLVKRTGEKVFLECVQDMDHENMFWYRQDPGLGLRLIYFSYDVKMKEKGDIPEGYSVSREKKERFSLILESASTNQTSMYLCASSRPTGLNTEAFFGQGTRLTVV.

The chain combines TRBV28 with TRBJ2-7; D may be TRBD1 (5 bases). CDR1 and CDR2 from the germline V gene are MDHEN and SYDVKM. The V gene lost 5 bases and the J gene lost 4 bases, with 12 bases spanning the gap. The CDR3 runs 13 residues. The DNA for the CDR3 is TGTGCCAGCAGTCCCACGACAGCTTACGAGCAGTACGTC. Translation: CASSPTTAYEQYV.

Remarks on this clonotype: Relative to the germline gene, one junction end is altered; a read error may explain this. The CDR3 is CASSGGGASGDYVQYF. The CDR3 coding sequence is TGTGCCAGCAGCGGGGGGGGGGCTAGCGGAGACTACGTGCAGTACTTC. This chain uses TRBV28 with TRBJ2-7, with 8 positions matching TRBD2. Germline V gene sequence: CDR1 MDHEN, CDR2 SYDVKM. The CDR3 extends over 16 amino acids. The whole variable domain, remainder taken from reference TRBV28 and TRBJ2-7, is DVKVTQSSRYLVKRTGEKVFLECVQDMDHENMFWYRQDPGLGLRLIYFSYDVKMKEKGDIPEGYSVSREKKERFSLILESASTNQTSMYLCASSGGGASGDYVQYFGPGTRLTVT.

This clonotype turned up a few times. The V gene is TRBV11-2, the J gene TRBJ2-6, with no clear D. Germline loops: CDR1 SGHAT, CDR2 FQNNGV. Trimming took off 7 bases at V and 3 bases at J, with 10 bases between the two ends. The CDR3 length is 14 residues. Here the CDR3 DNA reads TGTGCCAGCACCTCCCGTCGTGGGGCCAACGTCCTGACTTTC. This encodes CASTSRRGANVLTF.

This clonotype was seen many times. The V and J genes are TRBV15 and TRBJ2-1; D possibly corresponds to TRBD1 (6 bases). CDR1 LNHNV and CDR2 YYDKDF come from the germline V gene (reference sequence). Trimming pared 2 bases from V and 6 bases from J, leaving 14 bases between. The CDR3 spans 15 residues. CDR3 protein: CATSRSGDISNEQFF. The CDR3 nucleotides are TGTGCCACCAGCAGATCCGGGGACATCTCCAATGAGCAGTTCTTC.

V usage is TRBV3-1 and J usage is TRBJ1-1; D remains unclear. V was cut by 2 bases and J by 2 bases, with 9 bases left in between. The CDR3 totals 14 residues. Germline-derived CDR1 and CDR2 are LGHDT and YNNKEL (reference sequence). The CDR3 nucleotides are TGTGCCAGCAGCCAACGCGAAAGCAACACTGAAGCTTTCTTT. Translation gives CASSQRESNTEAFF.

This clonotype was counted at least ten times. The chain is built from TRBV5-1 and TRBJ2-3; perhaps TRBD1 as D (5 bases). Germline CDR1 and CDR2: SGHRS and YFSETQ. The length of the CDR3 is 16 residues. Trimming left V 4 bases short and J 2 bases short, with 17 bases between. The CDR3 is CASSGAGVTFTDTQYF. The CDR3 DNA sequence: TGCGCCAGCAGCGGGGCAGGAGTTACTTTCACAGATACGCAGTATTTT.

CDR3 sequence: CASSEEIPGLAERYNEQFF. CDR3 sequence (DNA): TGCGCCAGCAGTGAGGAAATACCGGGACTAGCGGAAAGGTACAATGAGCAGTTCTTC. V usage is TRBV10-1 and J usage is TRBJ2-1; the match to TRBD2 covers 11 bases. The CDR3 is 19 amino acids. V trimming: 2 bases; J trimming: 4 bases; junction bases outside the gene matches: 13. The germline gives CDR1 WNHNN, CDR2 SYGVQD (reference sequence).

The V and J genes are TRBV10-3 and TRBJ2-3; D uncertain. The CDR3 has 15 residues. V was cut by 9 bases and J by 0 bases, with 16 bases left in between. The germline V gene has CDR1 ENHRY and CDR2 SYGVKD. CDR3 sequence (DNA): TGTGCCATATCCCGGGCCGACGATAGCACAGATACGCAGTATTTT. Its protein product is CAISRADDSTDTQYF.

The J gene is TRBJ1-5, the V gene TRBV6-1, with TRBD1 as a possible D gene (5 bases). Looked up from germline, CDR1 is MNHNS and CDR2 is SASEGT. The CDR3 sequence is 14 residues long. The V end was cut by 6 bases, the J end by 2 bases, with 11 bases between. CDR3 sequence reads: CASRPMGGNQPQHF. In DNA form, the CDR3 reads TGTGCCAGCAGACCGATGGGGGGCAATCAGCCCCAGCATTTT.

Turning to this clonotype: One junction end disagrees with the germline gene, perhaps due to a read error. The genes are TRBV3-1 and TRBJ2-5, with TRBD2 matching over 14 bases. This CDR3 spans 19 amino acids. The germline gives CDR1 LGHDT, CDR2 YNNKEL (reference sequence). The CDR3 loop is CACSQEGTSGRPIQETQYF. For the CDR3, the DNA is TGTGCCTGCAGCCAAGAGGGGACTAGCGGGAGACCCATCCAAGAGACCCAGTACTTC.

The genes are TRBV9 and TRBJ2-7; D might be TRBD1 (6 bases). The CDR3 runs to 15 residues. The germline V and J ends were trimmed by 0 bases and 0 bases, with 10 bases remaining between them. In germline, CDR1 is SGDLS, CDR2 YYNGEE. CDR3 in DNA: TGTGCCAGCAGCGTAGAGGACAGAAGCTCCTACGAGCAGTACTTC. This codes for CASSVEDRSSYEQYF.

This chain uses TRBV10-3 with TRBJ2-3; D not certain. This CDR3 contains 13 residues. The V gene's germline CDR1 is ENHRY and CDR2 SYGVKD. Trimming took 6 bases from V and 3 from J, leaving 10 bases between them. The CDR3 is CAIRDAGTDTQYF. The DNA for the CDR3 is TGTGCCATCAGGGACGCTGGGACAGATACGCAGTATTTT.

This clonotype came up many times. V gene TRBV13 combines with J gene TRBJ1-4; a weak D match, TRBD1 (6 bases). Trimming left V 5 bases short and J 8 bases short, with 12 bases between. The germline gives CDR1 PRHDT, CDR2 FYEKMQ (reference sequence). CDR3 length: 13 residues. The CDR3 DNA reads TGTGCCAGCAGCAAAGGGGGTCGGGAAAAACTGTTTTTT. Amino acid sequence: CASSKGGREKLFF.

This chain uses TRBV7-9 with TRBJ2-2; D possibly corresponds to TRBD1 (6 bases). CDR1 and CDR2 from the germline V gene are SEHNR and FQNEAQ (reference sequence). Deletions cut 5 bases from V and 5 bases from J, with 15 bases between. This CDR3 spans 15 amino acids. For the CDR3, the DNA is TGTGCCAGCAGCAAACAGGGATCACGGACCGGGGAGCTGTTTTTT. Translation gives CASSKQGSRTGELFF.

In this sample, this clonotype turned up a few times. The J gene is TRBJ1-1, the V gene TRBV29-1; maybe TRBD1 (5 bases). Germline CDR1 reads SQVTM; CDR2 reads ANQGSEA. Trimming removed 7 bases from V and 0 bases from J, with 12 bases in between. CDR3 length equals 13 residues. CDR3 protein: CSGRQTMNTEAFF. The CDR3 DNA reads TGCAGCGGTAGACAGACAATGAACACTGAAGCTTTCTTT. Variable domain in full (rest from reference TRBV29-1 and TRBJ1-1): SAVISQKPSRDICQRGTSLTIQCQVDSQVTMMFWYRQQPGQSLTLIATANQGSEATYESGFVIDKFPISRPNLTFSTLTVSNMSPEDSSIYLCSGRQTMNTEAFFGQGTRLTVV.

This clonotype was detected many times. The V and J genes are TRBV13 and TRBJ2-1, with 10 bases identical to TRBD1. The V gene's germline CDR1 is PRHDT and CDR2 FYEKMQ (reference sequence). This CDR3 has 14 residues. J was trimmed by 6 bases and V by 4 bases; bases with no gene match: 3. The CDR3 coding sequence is TGTGCCAGCAGCTCCGGGACAGGGGCCAATGAGCAGTTCTTC. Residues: CASSSGTGANEQFF. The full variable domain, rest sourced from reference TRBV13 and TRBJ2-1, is AAGVIQSPRHLIKEKRETATLKCYPIPRHDTVYWYQQGPGQDPQFLISFYEKMQSDKGSIPDRFSAQQFSDYHSELNMSSLELGDSALYFCASSSGTGANEQFFGPGTRLTVL.

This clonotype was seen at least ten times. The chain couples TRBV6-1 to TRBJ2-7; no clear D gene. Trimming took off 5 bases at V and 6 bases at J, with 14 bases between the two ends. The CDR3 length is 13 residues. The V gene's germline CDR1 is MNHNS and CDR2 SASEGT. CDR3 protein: CASSLGSVGEQYF. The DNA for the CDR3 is TGTGCCAGCAGTCTAGGAAGCGTGGGCGAGCAGTACTTC.

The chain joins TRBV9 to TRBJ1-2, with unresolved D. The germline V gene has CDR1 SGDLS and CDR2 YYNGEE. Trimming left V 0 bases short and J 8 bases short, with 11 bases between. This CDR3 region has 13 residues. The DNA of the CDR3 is TGTGCCAGCAGCGTAGCCCAGGCGGGCGGCTACACCTTC. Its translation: CASSVAQAGGYTF.

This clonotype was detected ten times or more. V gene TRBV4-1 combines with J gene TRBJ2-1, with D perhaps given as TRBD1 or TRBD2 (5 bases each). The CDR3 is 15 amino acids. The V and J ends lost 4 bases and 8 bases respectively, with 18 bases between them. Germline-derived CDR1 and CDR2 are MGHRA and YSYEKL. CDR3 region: CASSPLGVLGYEQFF. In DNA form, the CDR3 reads TGCGCCAGCAGCCCATTAGGGGTACTAGGCTATGAGCAGTTCTTC.

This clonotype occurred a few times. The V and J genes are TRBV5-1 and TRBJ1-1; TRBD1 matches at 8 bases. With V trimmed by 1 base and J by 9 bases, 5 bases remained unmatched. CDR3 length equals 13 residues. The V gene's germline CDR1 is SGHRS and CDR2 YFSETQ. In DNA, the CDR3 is TGCGCCAGCAGCTTGACCCGGGACAGGCAAGCTTTCTTT. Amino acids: CASSLTRDRQAFF.

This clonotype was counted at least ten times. The DNA of the CDR3 is TGTGCCAGCAGCCAAGTCGGCTTCGGAATGGCCAACGTCCTGACTTTC. The encoded protein is CASSQVGFGMANVLTF. The chain is built from TRBV14 and TRBJ2-6; the D is unclear. The CDR3 extends over 16 amino acids. V was shortened by 1 base and J by 6 bases, with 13 bases between the two germline ends. Germline-derived CDR1 and CDR2 are SGHDN and FVKESK.

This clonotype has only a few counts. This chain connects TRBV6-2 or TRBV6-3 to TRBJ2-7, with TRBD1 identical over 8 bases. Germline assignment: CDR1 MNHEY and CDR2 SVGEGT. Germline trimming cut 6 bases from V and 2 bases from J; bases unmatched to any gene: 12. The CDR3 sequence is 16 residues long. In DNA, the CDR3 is TGTGCCAGCAGCTACCTCGACAGGGGTAACACCTACGAGCAGTACTTC. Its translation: CASSYLDRGNTYEQYF.

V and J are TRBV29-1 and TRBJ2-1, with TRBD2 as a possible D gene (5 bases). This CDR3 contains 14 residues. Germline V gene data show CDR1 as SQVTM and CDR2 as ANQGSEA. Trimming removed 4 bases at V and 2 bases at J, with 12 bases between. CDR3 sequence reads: CSVVVGMTYNEQFF. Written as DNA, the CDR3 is TGCAGCGTTGTAGTCGGGATGACCTACAATGAGCAGTTCTTC.

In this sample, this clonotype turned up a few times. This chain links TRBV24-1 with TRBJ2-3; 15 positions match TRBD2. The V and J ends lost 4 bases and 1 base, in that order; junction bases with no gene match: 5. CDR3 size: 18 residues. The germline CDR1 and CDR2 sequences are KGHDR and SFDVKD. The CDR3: CATSDPGTSGGRTDTQYF. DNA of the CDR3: TGTGCCACCAGTGACCCGGGGACTAGCGGGGGGCGCACAGATACGCAGTATTTT.